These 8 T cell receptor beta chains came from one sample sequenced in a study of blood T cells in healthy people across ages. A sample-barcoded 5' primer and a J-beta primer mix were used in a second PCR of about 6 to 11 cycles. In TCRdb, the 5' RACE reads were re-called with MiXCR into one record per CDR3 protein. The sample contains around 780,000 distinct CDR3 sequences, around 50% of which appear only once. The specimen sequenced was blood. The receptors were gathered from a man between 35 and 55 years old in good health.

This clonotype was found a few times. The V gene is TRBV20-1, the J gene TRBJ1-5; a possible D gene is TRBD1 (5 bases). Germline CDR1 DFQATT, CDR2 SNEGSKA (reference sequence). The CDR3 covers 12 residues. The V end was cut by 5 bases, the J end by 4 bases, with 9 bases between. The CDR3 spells CSAFGGNQPQHF. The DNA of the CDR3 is TGCAGTGCTTTTGGGGGGAATCAGCCCCAGCATTTT.

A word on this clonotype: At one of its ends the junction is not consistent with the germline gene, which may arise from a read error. CDR3: CTSSYELSGKVTQYF. CDR3 bases: TGTACCAGCAGCTATGAACTAAGCGGGAAGGTGACCCAGTACTTC. This rearrangement joins TRBV11-2 to TRBJ2-4; 7 bases map to TRBD2. The end of the DNA fits TRBJ2-5 better, so the J call may be wrong. Germline assignment: CDR1 SGHAT and CDR2 FQNNGV. The CDR3 spans 15 residues.

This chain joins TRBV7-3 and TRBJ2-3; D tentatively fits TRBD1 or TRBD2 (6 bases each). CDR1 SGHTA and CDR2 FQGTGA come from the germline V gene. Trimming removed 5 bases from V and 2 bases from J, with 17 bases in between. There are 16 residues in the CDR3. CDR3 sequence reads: CASSPRLGGDTDTQYF. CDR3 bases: TGTGCCAGCAGCCCGAGACTAGGGGGTGACACAGATACGCAGTATTTT.

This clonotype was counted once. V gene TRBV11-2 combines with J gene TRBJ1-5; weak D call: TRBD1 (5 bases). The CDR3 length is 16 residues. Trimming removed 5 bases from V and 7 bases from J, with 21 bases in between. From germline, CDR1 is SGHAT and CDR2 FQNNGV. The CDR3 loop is CASSLTPGGIGQPQHF. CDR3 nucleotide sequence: TGTGCCAGCAGCCTGACCCCCGGGGGGATAGGGCAGCCCCAGCATTTT.

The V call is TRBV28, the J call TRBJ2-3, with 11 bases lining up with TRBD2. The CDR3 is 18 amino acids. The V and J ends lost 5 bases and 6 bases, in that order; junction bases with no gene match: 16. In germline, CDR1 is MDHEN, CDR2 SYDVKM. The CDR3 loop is CASSTTHPTSGIVDTQYF. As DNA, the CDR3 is TGTGCCAGCAGTACTACGCACCCGACTAGCGGGATAGTCGATACGCAGTATTTT. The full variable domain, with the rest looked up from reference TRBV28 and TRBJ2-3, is DVKVTQSSRYLVKRTGEKVFLECVQDMDHENMFWYRQDPGLGLRLIYFSYDVKMKEKGDIPEGYSVSREKKERFSLILESASTNQTSMYLCASSTTHPTSGIVDTQYFGPGTRLTVL.

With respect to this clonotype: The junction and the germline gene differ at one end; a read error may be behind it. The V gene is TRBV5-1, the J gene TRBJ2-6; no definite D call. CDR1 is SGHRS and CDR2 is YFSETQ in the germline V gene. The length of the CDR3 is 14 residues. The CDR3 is CASSSDSGANVLTF. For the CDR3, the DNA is TGTGCCAGCAGCTCGGACTCTGGGGCCAACGTCCTGACTTTC. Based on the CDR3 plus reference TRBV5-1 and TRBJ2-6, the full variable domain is KAGVTQTPRYLIKTRGQQVTLSCSPISGHRSVSWYQQTPGQGLQFLFEYFSETQRNKGNFPGRFSGRQFSNSRSEMNVSTLELGDSALYLCASSSDSGANVLTFGAGSRLTVL.

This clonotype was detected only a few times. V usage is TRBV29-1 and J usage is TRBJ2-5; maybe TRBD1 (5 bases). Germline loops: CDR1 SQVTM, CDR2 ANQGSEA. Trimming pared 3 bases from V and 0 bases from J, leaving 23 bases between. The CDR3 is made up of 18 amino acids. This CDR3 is CSVDSSARGWGHQETQYF. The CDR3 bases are TGCAGCGTTGATTCGTCGGCTAGGGGATGGGGCCACCAAGAGACCCAGTACTTC.

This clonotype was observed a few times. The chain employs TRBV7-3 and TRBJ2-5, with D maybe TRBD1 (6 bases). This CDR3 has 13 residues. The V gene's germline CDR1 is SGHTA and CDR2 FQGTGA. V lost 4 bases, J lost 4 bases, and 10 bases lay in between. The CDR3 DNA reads TGTGCCAGCAGCTCCGACAGGCTAGAGACCCAGTACTTC. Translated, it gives CASSSDRLETQYF.